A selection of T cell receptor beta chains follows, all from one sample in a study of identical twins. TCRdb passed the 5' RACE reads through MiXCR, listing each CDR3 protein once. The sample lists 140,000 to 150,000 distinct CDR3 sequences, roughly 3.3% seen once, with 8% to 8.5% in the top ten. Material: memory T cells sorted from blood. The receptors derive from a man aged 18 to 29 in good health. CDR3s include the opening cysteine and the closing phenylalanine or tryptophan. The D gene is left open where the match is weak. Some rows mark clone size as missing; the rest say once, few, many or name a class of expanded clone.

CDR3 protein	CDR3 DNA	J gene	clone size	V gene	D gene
CASSYRDRGYNEQFF	TGTGCCAGCAGCTACCGGGACAGGGGATACAATGAGCAGTTCTTC	TRBJ2-1	once	TRBV11-2	TRBD1
CASSFWMEGAEQYF	TGTGCCAGCAGCTTTTGGATGGAAGGGGCCGAGCAGTACTTC	TRBJ2-7	many	TRBV9	-
CSAEDSNEKLFF	TGCAGTGCCGAAGACAGTAATGAAAAACTGTTTTTT	TRBJ1-4	many	TRBV20-1	-
CAGEGVTNYGYTF	TGTGCCGGGGAAGGCGTTACAAACTATGGCTACACCTTC	TRBJ1-2	many	TRBV7-9	-
CASSSRLAVQETQYF	TGTGCCAGCAGTTCCCGACTAGCGGTCCAAGAGACCCAGTACTTC	TRBJ2-5	many	TRBV27	TRBD2
CASSQAVGDTQYF	TGTGCCAGCAGCCAAGCTGTTGGAGATACGCAGTATTTT	TRBJ2-3	many	TRBV4-2	-
CATSRWEGFGKNIQYF	TGTGCCACCAGCAGGTGGGAGGGTTTTGGCAAAAACATTCAGTACTTC	TRBJ2-4	-	TRBV15	TRBD2
CASRLQGMAQYF	TGTGCCAGCAGACTCCAAGGTATGGCGCAGTATTTT	TRBJ2-3	many	TRBV12-3/TRBV12-4	-
CASSPNSATSTDTQYF	TGTGCCAGCTCACCAAACAGCGCAACTAGCACAGATACGCAGTATTTT	TRBJ2-3	many	TRBV18	-
CASSRAGGAYEQYF	TGTGCCAGCAGTCGCGCTGGAGGGGCCTACGAGCAGTACTTC	TRBJ2-7	many	TRBV28	-
CASTMWDNYGYTF	TGTGCCAGCACGATGTGGGATAACTATGGCTACACCTTC	TRBJ1-2	many	TRBV12-3/TRBV12-4	-
CASSRGVKTDNEQFF	TGTGCCAGCAGCCGGGGGGTCAAAACCGACAATGAGCAGTTCTTC	TRBJ2-1	-	TRBV5-4	TRBD2
CSARPMTGMRLGAFF	TGCAGTGCTAGACCCATGACGGGGATGAGATTAGGAGCTTTCTTT	TRBJ1-1	few	TRBV20-1	-
CASSPAGGRYEQYF	TGTGCCAGCAGCCCCGCGGGAGGTCGGTACGAGCAGTACTTC	TRBJ2-7	few	TRBV7-2	TRBD2
CASRTGYDGYTF	TGTGCCAGCAGGACAGGGTACGATGGCTACACCTTC	TRBJ1-2	many	TRBV27	TRBD1
CASKPGKENQPQHF	TGTGCCAGTAAGCCCGGAAAGGAGAATCAGCCCCAGCATTTT	TRBJ1-5	many	TRBV19	-
CASSDLGDQPQHF	TGTGCCAGCAGTGATTTGGGAGATCAGCCCCAGCATTTT	TRBJ1-5	many	TRBV6-1	-
CASRYRVWPGELFF	TGTGCCAGCAGGTACAGGGTATGGCCCGGGGAGCTGTTTTTT	TRBJ2-2	many	TRBV21-1	-
CASSGRGLDGELFF	TGCGCCAGCAGCGGCAGGGGGCTTGACGGGGAGCTGTTTTTT	TRBJ2-2	many	TRBV5-1	TRBD1
CASTGVSSYNEQFF	TGTGCCAGCACTGGCGTCAGCTCCTACAATGAGCAGTTCTTC	TRBJ2-1	many	TRBV11-3	-
CASSSTSDGTSTDTQYF	TGTGCCAGCAGTTCAACCTCGGACGGGACTAGCACAGATACGCAGTATTTT	TRBJ2-3	many	TRBV12-3/TRBV12-4	-
CAWSVSGSSGYTF	TGTGCCTGGAGTGTCTCCGGGTCCTCTGGCTACACCTTC	TRBJ1-2	many	TRBV30	-
CASSQDRAQGNYGYTF	TGTGCCAGCAGCCAGGACAGGGCCCAAGGAAACTATGGCTACACCTTC	TRBJ1-2	many	TRBV5-6	TRBD1
CASTNRGEYSPLHF	TGTGCCAGCACAAACAGGGGAGAATATTCACCCCTCCACTTT	TRBJ1-6	many	TRBV7-2	TRBD1
CASSRDSPYNSPLHF	TGTGCCAGCAGCCGGGACAGTCCTTATAATTCACCCCTCCACTTT	TRBJ1-6	many	TRBV14	TRBD1
CATSDSDRKNGYTF	TGTGCCACCAGTGATTCTGACAGGAAGAATGGCTACACCTTC	TRBJ1-2	many	TRBV24-1	-
CASSRGDRAGGYTF	TGCGCCAGCAGCCGCGGGGACAGGGCGGGAGGCTACACCTTC	TRBJ1-2	many	TRBV5-1	TRBD1
CAIRTPNTGELFF	TGTGCCATCCGGACACCTAACACCGGGGAGCTGTTTTTT	TRBJ2-2	medium-sized	TRBV24-1	-
CASSPQQRGMPAQETQYF	TGTGCCAGCAGCCCCCAGCAGAGGGGGATGCCGGCCCAAGAGACCCAGTACTTC	TRBJ2-5	many	TRBV7-8	-
CSARVGGGTQYF	TGCAGTGCTAGAGTTGGTGGAGGTACGCAGTATTTT	TRBJ2-3	many	TRBV20-1	-
CASNLAGDTEAFF	TGTGCCAGCAATTTAGCAGGGGACACTGAAGCTTTCTTT	TRBJ1-1	many	TRBV2	-
CASSLRESYNEQFF	TGTGCCAGCAGCCTACGGGAGTCCTACAATGAGCAGTTCTTC	TRBJ2-1	many	TRBV3-1	-
CASSLPRYTQYF	TGTGCCAGCAGCTTACCCCGTTATACGCAGTATTTT	TRBJ2-3	many	TRBV7-9	-
CASSLRTSGESYEQYF	TGCGCCAGCAGCTTGAGGACTAGCGGAGAGTCCTACGAGCAGTACTTC	TRBJ2-7	few	TRBV5-1	TRBD2
CASSPQSGMGRHNEQFF	TGTGCCAGCAGCCCCCAAAGCGGGATGGGACGCCACAATGAGCAGTTCTTC	TRBJ2-1	-	TRBV11-3	TRBD2
CASSLTGALYTF	TGTGCCAGCAGCCTGACAGGGGCCCTCTACACCTTC	TRBJ1-2	many	TRBV12-3/TRBV12-4	TRBD1
CASSFGDIGANVLTF	TGTGCCAGCAGCTTCGGAGACATCGGGGCCAACGTCCTGACTTTC	TRBJ2-6	many	TRBV11-2	-
CASSAVGETQYF	TGTGCCAGCAGTGCCGTGGGAGAGACCCAGTACTTC	TRBJ2-5	-	TRBV6-2/TRBV6-3	-
CASSVSDLYGYTF	TGTGCCAGCAGTGTTTCAGATTTATATGGCTACACCTTC	TRBJ1-2	-	TRBV25-1	-
CSASLQGALRNSPLHF	TGCAGTGCTAGCTTACAGGGGGCGCTGAGAAATTCACCCCTCCACTTT	TRBJ1-6	many	TRBV20-1	TRBD1
CASSLISTDTQYF	TGTGCCAGCAGTTTGATATCCACAGATACGCAGTATTTT	TRBJ2-3	many	TRBV28	-